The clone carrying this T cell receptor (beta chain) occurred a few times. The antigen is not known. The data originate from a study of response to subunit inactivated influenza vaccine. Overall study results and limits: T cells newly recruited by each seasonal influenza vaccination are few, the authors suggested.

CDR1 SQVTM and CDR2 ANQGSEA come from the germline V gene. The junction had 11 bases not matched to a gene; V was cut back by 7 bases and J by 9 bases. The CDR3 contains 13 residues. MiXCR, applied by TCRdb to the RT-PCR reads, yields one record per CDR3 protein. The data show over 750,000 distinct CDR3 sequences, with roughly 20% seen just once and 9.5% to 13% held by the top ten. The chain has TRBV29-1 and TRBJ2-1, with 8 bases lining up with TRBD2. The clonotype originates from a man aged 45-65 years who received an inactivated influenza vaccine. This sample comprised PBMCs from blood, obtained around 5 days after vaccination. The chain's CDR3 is CSAESGGHGEQFF. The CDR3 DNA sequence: TGCAGCGCAGAAAGCGGGGGCCATGGTGAGCAGTTCTTC.